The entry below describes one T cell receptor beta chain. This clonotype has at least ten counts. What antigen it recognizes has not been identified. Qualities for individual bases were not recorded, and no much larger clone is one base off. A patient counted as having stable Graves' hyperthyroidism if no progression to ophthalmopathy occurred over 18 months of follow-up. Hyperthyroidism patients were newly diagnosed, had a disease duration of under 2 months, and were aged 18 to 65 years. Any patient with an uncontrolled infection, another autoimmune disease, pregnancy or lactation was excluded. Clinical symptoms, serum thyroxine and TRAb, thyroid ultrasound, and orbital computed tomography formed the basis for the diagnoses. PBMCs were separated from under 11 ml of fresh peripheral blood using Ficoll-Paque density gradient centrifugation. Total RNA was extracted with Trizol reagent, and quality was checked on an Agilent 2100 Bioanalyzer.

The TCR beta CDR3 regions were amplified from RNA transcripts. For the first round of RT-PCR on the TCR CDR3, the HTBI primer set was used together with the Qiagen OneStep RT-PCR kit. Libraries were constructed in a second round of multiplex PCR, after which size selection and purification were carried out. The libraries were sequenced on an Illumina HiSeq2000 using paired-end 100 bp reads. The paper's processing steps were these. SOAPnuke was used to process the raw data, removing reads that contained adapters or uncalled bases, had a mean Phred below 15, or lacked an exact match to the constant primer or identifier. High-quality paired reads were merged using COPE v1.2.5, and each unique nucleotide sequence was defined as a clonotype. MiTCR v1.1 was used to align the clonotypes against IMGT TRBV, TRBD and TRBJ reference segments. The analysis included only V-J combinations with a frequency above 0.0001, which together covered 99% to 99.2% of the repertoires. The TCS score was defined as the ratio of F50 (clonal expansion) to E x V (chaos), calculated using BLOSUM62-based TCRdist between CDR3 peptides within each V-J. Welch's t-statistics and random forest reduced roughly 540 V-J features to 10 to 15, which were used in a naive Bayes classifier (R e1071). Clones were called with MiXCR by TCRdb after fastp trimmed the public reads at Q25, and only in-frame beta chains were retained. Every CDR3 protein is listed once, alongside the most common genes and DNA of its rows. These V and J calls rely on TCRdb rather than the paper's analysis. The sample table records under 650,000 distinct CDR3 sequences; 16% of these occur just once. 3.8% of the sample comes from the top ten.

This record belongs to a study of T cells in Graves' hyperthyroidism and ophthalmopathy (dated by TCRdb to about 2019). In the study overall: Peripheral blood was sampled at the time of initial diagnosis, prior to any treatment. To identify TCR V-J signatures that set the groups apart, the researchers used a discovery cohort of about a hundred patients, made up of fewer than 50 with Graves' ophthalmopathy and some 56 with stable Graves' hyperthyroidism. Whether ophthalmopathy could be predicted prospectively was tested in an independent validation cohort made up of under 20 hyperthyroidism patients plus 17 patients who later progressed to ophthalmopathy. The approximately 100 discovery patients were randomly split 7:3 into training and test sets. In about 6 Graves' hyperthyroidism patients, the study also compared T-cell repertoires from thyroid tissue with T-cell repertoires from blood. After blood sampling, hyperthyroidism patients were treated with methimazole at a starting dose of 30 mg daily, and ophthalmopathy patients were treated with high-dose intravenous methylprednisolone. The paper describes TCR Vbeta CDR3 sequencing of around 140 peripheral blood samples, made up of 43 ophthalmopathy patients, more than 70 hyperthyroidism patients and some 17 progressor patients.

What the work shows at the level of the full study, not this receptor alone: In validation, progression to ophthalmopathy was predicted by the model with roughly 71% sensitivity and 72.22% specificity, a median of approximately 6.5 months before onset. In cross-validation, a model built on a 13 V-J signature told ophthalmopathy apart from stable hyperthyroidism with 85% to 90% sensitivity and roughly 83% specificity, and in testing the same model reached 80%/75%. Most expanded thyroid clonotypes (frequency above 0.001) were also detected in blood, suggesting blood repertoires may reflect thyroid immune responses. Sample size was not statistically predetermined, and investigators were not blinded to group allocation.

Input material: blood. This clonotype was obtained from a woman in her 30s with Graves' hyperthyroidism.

The nucleotides read TGTGCCAGCAGCCCCGGGACCACGGGCTACGAGCAGTACTTC. This gives the protein CASSPGTTGYEQYF. The rearrangement combines TRBV11-3 with TRBJ2-7; the D segment is perhaps TRBD1 or TRBD2, each sharing 5 matched bases. The germline V gene encodes CDR1 SGHNT and CDR2 YENEEA. The trim is 5 bases for V and 3 bases for J, with a gap of 14 bases between the germline ends. The CDR3 starts with the cysteine, ends with the phenylalanine, and has 14 residues. Solely the CDR3 DNA is kept, with 42 bases framed from the first base.